This T cell receptor beta chain was sequenced during a study of post-analysis software for immune sequencing data. The ends lost 1 base at V and 2 bases at J; junction bases unmatched: 4. The length of the CDR3 is 15 residues. Germline CDR1 and CDR2: LGHNT and FRNRAP. Overall study results and limits: With TRBV5-6, TRBV5-1 and TRBV20-1 included, about five TRBV segments were more frequent in patients than in controls.

In regard to this clonotype: Its antigen is unidentified.

Unique molecular identifiers were built into the TCR beta cDNA libraries. Via MiXCR, TCRdb re-called the PCR reads, giving one row per CDR3 protein. The sample holds 800,000 to 950,000 distinct CDR3 sequences, roughly half seen once. V and J are TRBV12-5 and TRBJ1-2; the match to TRBD1 covers 7 bases. The specimen sequenced was blood. The sequence was collected from a girl aged 5-17 years with multiple sclerosis. CDR3 residues: CASGLGLGGNYGYTF. CDR3 sequence (DNA): TGTGCTAGTGGTTTGGGCCTAGGGGGCAACTATGGCTACACCTTC.